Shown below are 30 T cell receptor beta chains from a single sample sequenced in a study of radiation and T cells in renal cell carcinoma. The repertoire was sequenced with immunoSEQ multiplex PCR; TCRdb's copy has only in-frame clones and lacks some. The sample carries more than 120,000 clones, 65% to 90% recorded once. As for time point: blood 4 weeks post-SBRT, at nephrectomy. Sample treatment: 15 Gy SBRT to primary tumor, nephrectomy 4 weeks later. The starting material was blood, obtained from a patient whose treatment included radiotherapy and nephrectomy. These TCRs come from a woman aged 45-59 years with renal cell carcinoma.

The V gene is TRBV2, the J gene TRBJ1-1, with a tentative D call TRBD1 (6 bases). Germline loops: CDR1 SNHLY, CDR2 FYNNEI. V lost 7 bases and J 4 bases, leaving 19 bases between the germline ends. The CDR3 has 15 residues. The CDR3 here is CASMRNALGGTEAFF. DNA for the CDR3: TGTGCCAGCATGAGGAACGCCTTAGGGGGCACTGAAGCTTTCTTT.

In nucleotides, the CDR3 is TGTGCCAGTAGTATACGGAGGGGGCCCGGAGCAACTAATGAAAAACTGTTTTTT. This encodes CASSIRRGPGATNEKLFF. This sequence joins TRBV19 and TRBJ1-4; 7 bases are a match to TRBD1. CDR1 is LNHDA and CDR2 is SQIVND in the germline V gene (reference sequence). This CDR3 region has 18 residues. The junction had 9 bases not matched to a gene; V was cut back by 2 bases and J by 0 bases.

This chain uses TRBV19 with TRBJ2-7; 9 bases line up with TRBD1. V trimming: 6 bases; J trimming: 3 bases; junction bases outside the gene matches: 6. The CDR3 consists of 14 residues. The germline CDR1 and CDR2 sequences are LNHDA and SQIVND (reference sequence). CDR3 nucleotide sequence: TGTGCCAGTAGAGCCGGGACAGGGAGCTACGAGCAGTACTTC. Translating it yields CASRAGTGSYEQYF.

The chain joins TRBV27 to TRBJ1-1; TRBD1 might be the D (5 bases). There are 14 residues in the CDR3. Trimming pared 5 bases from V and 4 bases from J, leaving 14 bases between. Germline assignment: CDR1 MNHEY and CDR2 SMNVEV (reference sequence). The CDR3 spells CASSRRDLGTEAFF. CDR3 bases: TGTGCCAGCAGTCGCCGGGACCTGGGCACTGAAGCTTTCTTT.

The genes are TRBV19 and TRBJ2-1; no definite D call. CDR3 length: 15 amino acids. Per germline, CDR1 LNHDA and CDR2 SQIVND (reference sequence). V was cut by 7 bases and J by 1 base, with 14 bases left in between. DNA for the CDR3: TGTGCCAGTACTCCCCAGACTCGTTCCTACAATGAGCAGTTCTTC. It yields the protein CASTPQTRSYNEQFF.

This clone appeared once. This chain's CDR3 is CASSRDRNSETQYF. CDR3 DNA sequence: TGTGCCAGCAGCCGGGACAGGAATTCGGAGACCCAGTACTTC. The chain joins TRBV7-2 to TRBJ2-5; 8 positions match TRBD1. This CDR3 comprises 14 residues. Germline V gene lookup returns CDR1 SGHTA and CDR2 FQGNSA. Trimming at V came to 5 bases and at J to 5 bases, leaving 7 bases not matched to a gene.

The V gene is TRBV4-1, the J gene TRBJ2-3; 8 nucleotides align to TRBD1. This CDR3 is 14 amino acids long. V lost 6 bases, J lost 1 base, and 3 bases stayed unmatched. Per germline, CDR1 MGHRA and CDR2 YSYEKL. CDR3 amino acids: CASSYRGGTDTQYF. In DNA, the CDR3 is TGCGCCAGCAGTTACAGGGGGGGCACAGATACGCAGTATTTT.

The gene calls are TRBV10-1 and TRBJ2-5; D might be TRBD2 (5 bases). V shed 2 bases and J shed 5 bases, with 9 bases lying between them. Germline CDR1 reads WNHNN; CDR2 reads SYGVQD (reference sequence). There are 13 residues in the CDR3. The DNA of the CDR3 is TGCGCCAGCAGTGAGGCCGGCGGGGAGACCCAGTACTTC. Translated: CASSEAGGETQYF.

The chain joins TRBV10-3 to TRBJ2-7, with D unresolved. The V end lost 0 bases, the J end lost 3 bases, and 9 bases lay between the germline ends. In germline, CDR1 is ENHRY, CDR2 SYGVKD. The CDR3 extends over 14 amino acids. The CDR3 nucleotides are TGTGCCATCAGTGAGTCGGAGCGTAACTACGAGCAGTACTTC. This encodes CAISESERNYEQYF.

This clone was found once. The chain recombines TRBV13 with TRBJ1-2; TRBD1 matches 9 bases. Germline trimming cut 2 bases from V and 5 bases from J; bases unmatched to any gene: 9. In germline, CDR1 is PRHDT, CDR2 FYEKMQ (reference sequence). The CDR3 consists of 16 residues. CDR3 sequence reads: CASSLPSVGTGYGYTF. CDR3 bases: TGTGCCAGCAGCTTACCTAGTGTCGGGACAGGGTATGGCTACACCTTC.

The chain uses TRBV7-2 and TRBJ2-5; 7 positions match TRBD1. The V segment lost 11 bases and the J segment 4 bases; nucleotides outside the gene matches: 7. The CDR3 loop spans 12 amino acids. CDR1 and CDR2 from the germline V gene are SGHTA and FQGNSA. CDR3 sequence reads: CASSTGRETQYF. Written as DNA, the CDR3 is TGTGCCTCATCGACAGGGCGAGAGACCCAGTACTTC.

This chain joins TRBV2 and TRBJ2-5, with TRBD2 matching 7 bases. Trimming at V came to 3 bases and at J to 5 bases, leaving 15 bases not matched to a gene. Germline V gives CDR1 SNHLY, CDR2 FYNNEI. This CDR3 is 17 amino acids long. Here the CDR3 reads CASSDPPRGSGLETQYF. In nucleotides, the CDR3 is TGTGCCAGCAGTGACCCCCCGCGGGGGTCTGGTTTGGAGACCCAGTACTTC. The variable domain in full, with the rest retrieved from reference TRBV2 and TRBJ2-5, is EPEVTQTPSHQVTQMGQEVILRCVPISNHLYFYWYRQILGQKVEFLVSFYNNEISEKSEIFDDQFSVERPDGSNFTLKIRSTKLEDSAMYFCASSDPPRGSGLETQYFGPGTRLLVL.

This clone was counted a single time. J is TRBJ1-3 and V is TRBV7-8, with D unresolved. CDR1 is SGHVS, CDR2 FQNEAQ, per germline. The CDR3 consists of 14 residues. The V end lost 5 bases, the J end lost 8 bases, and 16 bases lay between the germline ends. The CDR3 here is CASSPRGRGDTIYF. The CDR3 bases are TGTGCCAGCAGCCCGCGAGGGCGAGGAGACACCATATATTTT.

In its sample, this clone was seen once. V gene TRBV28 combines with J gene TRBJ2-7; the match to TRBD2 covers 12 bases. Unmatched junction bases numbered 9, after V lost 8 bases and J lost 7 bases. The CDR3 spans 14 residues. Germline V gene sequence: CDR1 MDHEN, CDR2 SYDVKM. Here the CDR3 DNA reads TGTGCCAGCGGAACTAGCGGGAGGTTTAGGGAGCAGTACTTC. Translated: CASGTSGRFREQYF.

The CDR3 protein is CATSSDTMNTEAFF. The CDR3 DNA follows: TGTGCCACCAGTTCGGACACCATGAACACTGAAGCTTTCTTT. The chain employs TRBV15 and TRBJ1-1; D perhaps matches TRBD1 (5 bases). Between the trimmed V and J ends, which lost 6 bases and 0 bases, there was a span of 11 bases. CDR3 length: 14 residues. CDR1 is LNHNV and CDR2 is YYDKDF in the germline V gene (reference sequence). The full variable domain, rest sourced from reference TRBV15 and TRBJ1-1, is DAMVIQNPRYQVTQFGKPVTLSCSQTLNHNVMYWYQQKSSQAPKLLFHYYDKDFNNEADTPDNFQSRRPNTSFCFLDIRSPGLGDTAMYLCATSSDTMNTEAFFGQGTRLTVV.

The CDR3 here is CASRPGRTNYGYTF. The CDR3 DNA follows: TGTGCCAGTAGGCCGGGGCGGACTAACTATGGCTACACCTTC. The chain couples TRBV19 to TRBJ1-2, with TRBD1 as a possible D gene (5 bases). The germline V gene has CDR1 LNHDA and CDR2 SQIVND (reference sequence). The CDR3 sequence is 14 residues long. V shed 6 bases and J shed 0 bases, with 11 bases lying between them.

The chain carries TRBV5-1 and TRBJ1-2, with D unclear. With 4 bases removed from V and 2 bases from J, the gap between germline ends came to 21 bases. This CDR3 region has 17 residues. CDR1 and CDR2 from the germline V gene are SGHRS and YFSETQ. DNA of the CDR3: TGCGCCAGCAGCCCTCGGAAAGGACCGATTAAAAACTATGGCTACACCTTC. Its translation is CASSPRKGPIKNYGYTF.

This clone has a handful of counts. The CDR3 DNA is TGTGCTAGTGGTTCCGGACAGGGGCCCCAAGAGACCCAGTACTTC. Protein: CASGSGQGPQETQYF. J is TRBJ2-5 and V is TRBV12-5; 9 nucleotides line up with TRBD1. Germline CDR1 reads LGHNT; CDR2 reads FRNRAP. The CDR3 is 15 amino acids. Germline trimming cut 4 bases from V and 1 base from J; bases unmatched to any gene: 4. The entire variable domain, with the rest obtained from reference TRBV12-5 and TRBJ2-5, is as follows: DARVTQTPRHKVTEMGQEVTMRCQPILGHNTVFWYRQTMMQGLELLAYFRNRAPLDDSGMPKDRFSAEMPDATLATLKIQPSEPRDSAVYFCASGSGQGPQETQYFGPGTRLLVL.

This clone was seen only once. The CDR3 loop is CASGLPGGRNNEQFF. Written as DNA, the CDR3 is TGTGCCAGCGGTCTCCCGGGGGGGAGAAACAATGAGCAGTTCTTC. This rearrangement joins TRBV21-1 to TRBJ2-1; TRBD2 is the table's D call, not checked against the DNA. TRBV21-1 is listed as a pseudogene. The CDR3 is 15 amino acids.

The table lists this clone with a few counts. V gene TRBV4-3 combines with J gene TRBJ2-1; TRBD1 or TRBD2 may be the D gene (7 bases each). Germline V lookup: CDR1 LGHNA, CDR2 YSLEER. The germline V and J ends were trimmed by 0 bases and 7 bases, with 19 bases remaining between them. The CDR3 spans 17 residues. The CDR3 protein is CASSQDQGGTIRNEQFF. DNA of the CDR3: TGCGCCAGCAGCCAAGACCAGGGGGGGACTATTAGGAATGAGCAGTTCTTC.

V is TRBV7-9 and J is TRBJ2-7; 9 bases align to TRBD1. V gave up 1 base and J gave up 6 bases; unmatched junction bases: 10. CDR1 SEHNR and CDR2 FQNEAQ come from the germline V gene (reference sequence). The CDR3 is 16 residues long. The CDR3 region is CASSLVPSHRGREQYF. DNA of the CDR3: TGTGCCAGCAGCTTAGTTCCCTCTCACAGGGGGCGCGAGCAGTACTTC.

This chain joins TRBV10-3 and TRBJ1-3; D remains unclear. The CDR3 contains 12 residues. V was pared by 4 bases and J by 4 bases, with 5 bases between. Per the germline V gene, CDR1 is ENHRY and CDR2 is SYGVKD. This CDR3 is CAISVAGNTIYF. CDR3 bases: TGTGCCATCAGTGTCGCCGGAAACACCATATATTTT.

The CDR3 region has the DNA TGTGCCAGCAGTGACGGGACAGGGGAACAGCCCCAGCATTTT. It translates to CASSDGTGEQPQHF. This rearrangement joins TRBV6-1 to TRBJ1-5, with 10 positions matching TRBD1. V lost 3 bases, J lost 7 bases, and 3 bases stayed unmatched. The CDR3 is 14 amino acids. Germline V gives CDR1 MNHNS, CDR2 SASEGT.

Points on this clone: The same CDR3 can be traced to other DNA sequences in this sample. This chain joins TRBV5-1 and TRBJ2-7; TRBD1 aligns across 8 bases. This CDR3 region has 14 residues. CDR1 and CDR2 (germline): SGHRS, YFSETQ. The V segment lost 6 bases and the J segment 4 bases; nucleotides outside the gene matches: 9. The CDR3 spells CASKTGTGGYEQYF. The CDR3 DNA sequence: TGCGCCAGCAAAACCGGGACAGGAGGGTACGAGCAGTACTTC. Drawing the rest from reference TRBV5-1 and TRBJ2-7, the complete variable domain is KAGVTQTPRYLIKTRGQQVTLSCSPISGHRSVSWYQQTPGQGLQFLFEYFSETQRNKGNFPGRFSGRQFSNSRSEMNVSTLELGDSALYLCASKTGTGGYEQYFGPGTRLTVT.

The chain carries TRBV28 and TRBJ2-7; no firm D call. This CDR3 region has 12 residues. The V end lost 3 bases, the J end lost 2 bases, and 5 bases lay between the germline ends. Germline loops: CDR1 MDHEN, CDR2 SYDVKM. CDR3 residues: CASSFGPYEQYF. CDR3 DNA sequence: TGTGCCAGCAGTTTTGGGCCCTACGAGCAGTACTTC.

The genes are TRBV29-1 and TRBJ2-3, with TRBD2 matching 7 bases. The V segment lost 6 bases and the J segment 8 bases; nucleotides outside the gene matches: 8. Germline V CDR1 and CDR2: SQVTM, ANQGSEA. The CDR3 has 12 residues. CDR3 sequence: CSVRLAEGTQYF. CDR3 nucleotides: TGCAGCGTCCGGCTAGCGGAGGGTACGCAGTATTTT.

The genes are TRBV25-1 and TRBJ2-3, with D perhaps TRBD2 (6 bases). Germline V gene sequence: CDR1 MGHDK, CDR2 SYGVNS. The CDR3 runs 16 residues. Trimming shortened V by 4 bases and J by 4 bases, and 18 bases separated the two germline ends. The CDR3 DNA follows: TGTGCCAGCAGTGTTCGATCTGGGGAGCGGGCAGATACGCAGTATTTT. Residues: CASSVRSGERADTQYF.

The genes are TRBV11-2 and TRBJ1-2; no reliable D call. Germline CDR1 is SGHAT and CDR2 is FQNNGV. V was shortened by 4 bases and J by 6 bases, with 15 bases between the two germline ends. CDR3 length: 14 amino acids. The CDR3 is CASSSSTSGDGYTF. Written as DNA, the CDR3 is TGTGCCAGCAGCTCCTCCACGAGTGGAGATGGCTACACCTTC.

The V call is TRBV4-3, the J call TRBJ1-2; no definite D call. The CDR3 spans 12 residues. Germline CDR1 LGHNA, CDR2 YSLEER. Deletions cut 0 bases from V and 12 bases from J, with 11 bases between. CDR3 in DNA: TGCGCCAGCAGCCAAGATCGGTACGCGCACACCTTC. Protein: CASSQDRYAHTF.

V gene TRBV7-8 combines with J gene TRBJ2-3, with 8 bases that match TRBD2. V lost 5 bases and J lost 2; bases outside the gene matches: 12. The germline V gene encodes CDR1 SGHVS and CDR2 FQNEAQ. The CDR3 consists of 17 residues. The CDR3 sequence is CASSDRVVAGPTDTQYF. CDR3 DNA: TGTGCCAGCAGCGACCGCGTGGTAGCGGGGCCCACAGATACGCAGTATTTT.